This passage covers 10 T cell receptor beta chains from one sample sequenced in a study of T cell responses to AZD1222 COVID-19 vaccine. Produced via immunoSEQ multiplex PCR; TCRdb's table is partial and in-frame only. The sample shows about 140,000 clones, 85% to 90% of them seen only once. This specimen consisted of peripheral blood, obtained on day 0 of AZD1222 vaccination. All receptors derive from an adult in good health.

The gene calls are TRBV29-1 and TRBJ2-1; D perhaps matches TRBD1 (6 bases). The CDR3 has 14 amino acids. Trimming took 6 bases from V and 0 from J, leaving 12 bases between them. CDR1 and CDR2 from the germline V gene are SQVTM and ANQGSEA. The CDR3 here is CSVSQGSSYNEQFF. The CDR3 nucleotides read TGCAGCGTCTCACAGGGCAGCTCCTACAATGAGCAGTTCTTC.

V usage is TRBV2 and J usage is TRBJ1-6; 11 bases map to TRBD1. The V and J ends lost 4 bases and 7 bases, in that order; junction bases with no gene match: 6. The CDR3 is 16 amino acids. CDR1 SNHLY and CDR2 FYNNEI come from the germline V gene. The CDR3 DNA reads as TGTGCCAGCAGTGGGACAGGGGGCGTCAGAAATTCACCCCTCCACTTT. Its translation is CASSGTGGVRNSPLHF.

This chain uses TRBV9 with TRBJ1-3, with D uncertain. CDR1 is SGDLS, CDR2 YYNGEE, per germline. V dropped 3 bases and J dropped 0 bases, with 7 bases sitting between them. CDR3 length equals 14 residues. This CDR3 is CASSASLSGNTIYF. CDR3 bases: TGTGCCAGCAGCGCGAGCCTCTCTGGAAACACCATATATTTT.

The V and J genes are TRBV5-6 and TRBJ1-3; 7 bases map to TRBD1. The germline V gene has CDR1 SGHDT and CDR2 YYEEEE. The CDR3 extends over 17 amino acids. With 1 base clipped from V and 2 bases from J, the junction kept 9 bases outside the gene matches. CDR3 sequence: CASSLTSRQGAGNTIYF. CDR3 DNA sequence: TGTGCCAGCAGCTTGACATCCCGGCAGGGGGCTGGAAACACCATATATTTT.

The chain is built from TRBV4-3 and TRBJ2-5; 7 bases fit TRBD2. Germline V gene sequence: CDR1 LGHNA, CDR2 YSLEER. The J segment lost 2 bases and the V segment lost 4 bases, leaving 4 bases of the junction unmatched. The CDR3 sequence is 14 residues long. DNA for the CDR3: TGCGCCAGCAGCCTAGGACTAGGACAAGAGACCCAGTACTTC. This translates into CASSLGLGQETQYF.

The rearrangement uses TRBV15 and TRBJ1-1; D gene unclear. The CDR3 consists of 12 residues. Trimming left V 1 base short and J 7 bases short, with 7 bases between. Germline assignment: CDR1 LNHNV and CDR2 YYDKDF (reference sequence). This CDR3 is CATSRVPDEAFF. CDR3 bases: TGTGCCACCAGCAGAGTCCCAGATGAAGCTTTCTTT.

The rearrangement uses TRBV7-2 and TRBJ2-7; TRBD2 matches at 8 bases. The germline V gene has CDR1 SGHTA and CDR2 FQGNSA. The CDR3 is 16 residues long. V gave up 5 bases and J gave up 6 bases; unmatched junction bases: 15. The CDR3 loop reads CASSPRGAGALGEQYF. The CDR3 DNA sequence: TGTGCCAGCAGCCCCCGGGGAGCGGGAGCTCTAGGCGAGCAGTACTTC.

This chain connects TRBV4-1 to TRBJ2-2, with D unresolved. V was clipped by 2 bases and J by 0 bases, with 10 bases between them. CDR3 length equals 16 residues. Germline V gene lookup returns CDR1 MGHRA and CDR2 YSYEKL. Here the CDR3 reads CASSQSPPANTGELFF. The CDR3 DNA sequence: TGCGCCAGCAGCCAAAGCCCACCCGCGAACACCGGGGAGCTGTTTTTT.

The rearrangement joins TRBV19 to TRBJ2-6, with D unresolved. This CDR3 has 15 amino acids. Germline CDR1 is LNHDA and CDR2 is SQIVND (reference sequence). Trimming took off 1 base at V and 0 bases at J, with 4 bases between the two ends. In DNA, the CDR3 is TGTGCCAGTAGTATAGGAACCTCTGGGGCCAACGTCCTGACTTTC. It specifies CASSIGTSGANVLTF.

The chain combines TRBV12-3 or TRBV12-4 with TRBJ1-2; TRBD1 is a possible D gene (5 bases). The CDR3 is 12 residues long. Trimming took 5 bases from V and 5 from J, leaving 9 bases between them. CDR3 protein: CASSPSGYGYTF. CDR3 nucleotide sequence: TGTGCCAGCAGTCCTTCAGGGTATGGCTACACCTTC.